The 29 T cell receptor beta chains below come from one sample, sequenced in a study of T cells in tumors after PD-1 blockade. The assay was immunoSEQ multiplex PCR, and TCRdb's table has in-frame clones only and misses some. The sample gives approximately 4,000 clones, roughly 60% of which show up once; about 65% is in the top ten. Sequenced here: tumor tissue, sampled after anti-PD-1 treatment. Every receptor here comes from a human donor with cutaneous squamous cell carcinoma.

A few counts support this clone. The rearrangement joins TRBV27 to TRBJ2-1; D may be TRBD1 (5 bases). The germline V gene has CDR1 MNHEY and CDR2 SMNVEV (reference sequence). The V and J ends lost 6 bases and 1 base respectively, with 7 bases between them. The CDR3 extends over 13 amino acids. CDR3 protein: CASRGRSYNEQFF. The CDR3 coding sequence is TGTGCCAGCAGGGGGCGGTCCTACAATGAGCAGTTCTTC.

J is TRBJ1-2 and V is TRBV6-1; TRBD1 matches at 9 bases. This CDR3 region has 14 residues. V gave up 2 bases and J gave up 7 bases; unmatched junction bases: 5. Germline CDR1 is MNHNS and CDR2 is SASEGT. CDR3 protein: CASSERWTGVGYTF. The CDR3 DNA follows: TGTGCCAGCAGTGAAAGATGGACAGGGGTTGGCTACACCTTC.

The chain carries TRBV10-2 and TRBJ2-1; D gene ambiguous. The CDR3 contains 15 residues. Between the trimmed V and J ends, which lost 6 bases and 2 bases, there was a span of 14 bases. Germline V lookup: CDR1 WSHSY, CDR2 SAAADI. CDR3 coding DNA: TGCGCCAGCAGCGAGGTTCGCAAAACCTACAATGAGCAGTTCTTC. It codes for CASSEVRKTYNEQFF.

This clone was seen a handful of times. The chain is built from TRBV2 and TRBJ2-5; D possibly corresponds to TRBD2 (5 bases). Germline CDR1 is SNHLY and CDR2 is FYNNEI. The CDR3 covers 12 residues. V was trimmed by 5 bases and J by 5 bases, leaving 9 bases between them. The CDR3 loop reads CASSTRAETQYF. In nucleotides, the CDR3 is TGTGCCAGCAGTACGAGGGCTGAGACCCAGTACTTC.

The CDR3 loop is CASSQEGGLAVQETQYF. CDR3 in DNA: TGCGCCAGCAGCCAAGAGGGGGGACTAGCGGTTCAAGAGACCCAGTACTTC. The gene calls are TRBV4-1 and TRBJ2-5; 11 bases match TRBD2. The CDR3 contains 17 residues. Germline-derived CDR1 and CDR2 are MGHRA and YSYEKL. Trimming cost V 0 bases and J 2 bases; bases outside gene matches: 5.

This sequence joins TRBV5-5 and TRBJ2-2, with D hard to call. V was trimmed by 4 bases and J by 0 bases, leaving 10 bases between them. Germline-derived CDR1 and CDR2 are SGHKS and YYEKEE (reference sequence). CDR3 length: 15 residues. The CDR3 loop reads CASSMTATNTGELFF. Written as DNA, the CDR3 is TGTGCCAGCAGCATGACGGCTACGAACACCGGGGAGCTGTTTTTT.

This chain uses TRBV5-1 with TRBJ2-5, with D uncertain. The CDR3 totals 13 residues. Germline CDR1 and CDR2: SGHRS and YFSETQ. V shed 2 bases and J shed 2 bases, with 7 bases lying between them. The CDR3 sequence: CASSFERQETQYF. In DNA form, the CDR3 reads TGCGCCAGCAGCTTCGAAAGACAAGAGACCCAGTACTTC.

With regard to this clone: A junction boundary mismatches the germline segment, possibly from a read error. The V call is TRBV15, the J call TRBJ1-1; D possibly corresponds to TRBD1 (6 bases). The CDR3 sequence is 16 residues long. Germline CDR1 and CDR2: LNHNV and YYDKDF (reference sequence). Here the CDR3 reads CATSGDRWGVNTEAFF. The DNA for the CDR3 is TGTGCCACCAGCGGAGACAGGTGGGGGGTGAACACTGAAGCTTTCTTT.

The chain employs TRBV6-1 and TRBJ2-5; TRBD2 aligns across 10 bases. V lost 2 bases, J lost 5 bases, and 8 bases stayed unmatched. The CDR3 contains 16 residues. CDR1 is MNHNS and CDR2 is SASEGT in the germline V gene. CDR3 protein: CASSELAGAGGETQYF. In DNA, the CDR3 is TGTGCCAGCAGTGAACTAGCGGGGGCCGGCGGGGAGACCCAGTACTTC.

The chain recombines TRBV7-3 with TRBJ2-3, with a weak D call TRBD1 (5 bases). The ends were cut back, 5 bases at V and 6 bases at J, with 15 bases in the middle. CDR1 is SGHTA, CDR2 FQGTGA, per germline. This CDR3 has 14 amino acids. The CDR3 sequence: CASSPDSEWDTQYF. In DNA, the CDR3 is TGTGCCAGCAGCCCAGACAGTGAATGGGATACGCAGTATTTT.

This clone is medium-sized by share. V gene TRBV6-1 combines with J gene TRBJ1-5; D remains ambiguous. Germline CDR1 and CDR2: MNHNS and SASEGT. V lost 2 bases and J 4 bases, leaving 15 bases between the germline ends. The CDR3 contains 16 residues. Written as DNA, the CDR3 is TGTGCCAGCAGTGAATACGGAGAAAGCGGAAATCAGCCCCAGCATTTT. This sequence encodes CASSEYGESGNQPQHF.

The gene calls are TRBV25-1 and TRBJ2-1; a weak D match, TRBD2 (6 bases). This CDR3 contains 14 residues. CDR1 and CDR2 from the germline V gene are MGHDK and SYGVNS. V was trimmed by 6 bases and J by 6 bases, leaving 15 bases between them. The CDR3 DNA sequence: TGTGCCAGCAGGGGGGGACCCGGGACCAATGAGCAGTTCTTC. It yields the protein CASRGGPGTNEQFF.

This chain connects TRBV18 to TRBJ1-5, with a possible D match to TRBD1 (5 bases). Germline V gene sequence: CDR1 KGHSH, CDR2 LQKENI. V lost 0 bases and J lost 4, with 19 bases in between. The CDR3 has 18 residues. In nucleotides, the CDR3 is TGTGCCAGCTCACCACCCTTGGCGGGACGGGATTGGAATCAGCCCCAGCATTTT. Residues: CASSPPLAGRDWNQPQHF.

This rearrangement joins TRBV18 to TRBJ2-5; D gene unclear. This CDR3 region has 13 residues. Trimming cost V 1 base and J 1 base, with 4 bases left between them. Germline CDR1 is KGHSH and CDR2 is LQKENI. The CDR3 nucleotides are TGTGCCAGCTCACCACTTACCCAAGAGACCCAGTACTTC. As protein: CASSPLTQETQYF.

This rearrangement joins TRBV19 to TRBJ1-1; 10 bases are a match to TRBD1. This CDR3 has 15 residues. J was trimmed by 4 bases and V by 3 bases; bases with no gene match: 5. Germline assignment: CDR1 LNHDA and CDR2 SQIVND (reference sequence). In DNA, the CDR3 is TGTGCCAGTAGTATTATCGGGACAGGGGTCACTGAAGCTTTCTTT. Its translation: CASSIIGTGVTEAFF. The full variable domain, its missing parts supplied by reference TRBV19 and TRBJ1-1, is DGGITQSPKYLFRKEGQNVTLSCEQNLNHDAMYWYRQDPGQGLRLIYYSQIVNDFQKGDIAEGYSVSREKKESFPLTVTSAQKNPTAFYLCASSIIGTGVTEAFFGQGTRLTVV.

This clone was counted between two and nine times. The V call is TRBV29-1, the J call TRBJ2-1; D is perhaps TRBD1 (6 bases). Germline V gene sequence: CDR1 SQVTM, CDR2 ANQGSEA. The CDR3 loop spans 15 amino acids. With 5 bases removed from V and 6 bases from J, the gap between germline ends came to 20 bases. The CDR3 sequence: CSVFPRGTLGNEQFF. CDR3 bases: TGCAGCGTTTTCCCCAGGGGCACCCTAGGCAATGAGCAGTTCTTC.

The gene calls are TRBV7-9 and TRBJ1-1; no reliable D call. This CDR3 region has 17 residues. V was pared by 1 base and J by 1 base, with 16 bases between. Germline V gene lookup returns CDR1 SEHNR and CDR2 FQNEAQ (reference sequence). The CDR3 DNA reads TGTGCCAGCAGCTTAGATGGGCCAGTCAGAGCGAACACTGAAGCTTTCTTT. Protein: CASSLDGPVRANTEAFF. Filled out from reference TRBV7-9 and TRBJ1-1, the complete variable domain reads DTGVSQNPRHKITKRGQNVTFRCDPISEHNRLYWYRQTLGQGPEFLTYFQNEAQLEKSRLLSDRFSAERPKGSFSTLEIQRTEQGDSAMYLCASSLDGPVRANTEAFFGQGTRLTVV.

The chain employs TRBV5-1 and TRBJ1-4; the D gene is possibly TRBD1 (6 bases). Germline V CDR1 and CDR2: SGHRS, YFSETQ. The CDR3 runs to 15 residues. V shed 4 bases and J shed 6 bases, with 16 bases lying between them. DNA for the CDR3: TGCGCCAGCAGCGTAACCAGGGGTAGGGATGAAAAACTGTTTTTT. It specifies CASSVTRGRDEKLFF. The full variable domain, with the rest looked up from reference TRBV5-1 and TRBJ1-4, is KAGVTQTPRYLIKTRGQQVTLSCSPISGHRSVSWYQQTPGQGLQFLFEYFSETQRNKGNFPGRFSGRQFSNSRSEMNVSTLELGDSALYLCASSVTRGRDEKLFFGSGTQLSVL.

V gene TRBV3-1 (or the pseudogene TRBV3-2) combines with J gene TRBJ2-1; 7 bases match TRBD1. The CDR3 covers 15 residues. The V gene's germline CDR1 is LGHDT and CDR2 YNNKEL (reference sequence). Trimming took 0 bases from V and 8 from J; bases not matched to a gene: 7. This chain's CDR3 is CASSQDRGFFYEQFF. In DNA form, the CDR3 reads TGTGCCAGCAGCCAAGACAGGGGGTTTTTCTATGAGCAGTTCTTC.

This clone is labeled as medium-sized (0.01 to 0.1%). This sequence joins TRBV7-2 and TRBJ2-1; D remains ambiguous. The CDR3 contains 17 residues. Germline V gene data show CDR1 as SGHTA and CDR2 as FQGNSA. Trimming cost V 2 bases and J 1 base, with 15 bases left between them. Here the CDR3 DNA reads TGTGCCAGCAGCTTATGGCCTAGATCGACTTCCTACAATGAGCAGTTCTTC. It encodes CASSLWPRSTSYNEQFF.

The genes are TRBV6-4 and TRBJ2-3, with a weak D call TRBD2 (6 bases). Deletions cut 4 bases from V and 2 bases from J, with 7 bases between. CDR1 MRHNA and CDR2 SNTAGT come from the germline V gene. This CDR3 has 13 amino acids. The CDR3 loop is CASSAGDTDTQYF. Here the CDR3 DNA reads TGTGCCAGCAGTGCGGGGGACACAGATACGCAGTATTTT.

V usage is TRBV28 and J usage is TRBJ1-2, with a possible D match to TRBD1 (5 bases). CDR3 size: 14 residues. The V gene's germline CDR1 is MDHEN and CDR2 SYDVKM. Trimming pared 5 bases from V and 3 bases from J, leaving 13 bases between. The CDR3 DNA sequence: TGTGCCAGCAGTGTCCTCAGGGCAGACTATGGCTACACCTTC. Protein sequence: CASSVLRADYGYTF.

V is TRBV10-2 and J is TRBJ2-6; tentative D call: TRBD1 (6 bases). The CDR3 spans 16 residues. V was clipped by 4 bases and J by 0 bases, with 10 bases between them. The germline CDR1 and CDR2 sequences are WSHSY and SAAADI. The CDR3 DNA follows: TGCGCCAGCAGTGTTAGGGGGTCCTCTGGGGCCAACGTCCTGACTTTC. Its protein is CASSVRGSSGANVLTF.

The rearrangement joins TRBV19 to TRBJ2-7; possible D gene TRBD1, 6 bases. V was pared by 0 bases and J by 4 bases, with 10 bases between. Germline assignment: CDR1 LNHDA and CDR2 SQIVND (reference sequence). The CDR3 is made up of 14 amino acids. The CDR3 coding sequence is TGTGCCAGTAGTATAGATACAGGGAGATACGAGCAGTACTTC. Its protein is CASSIDTGRYEQYF.

The chain links TRBV21-1 to TRBJ1-3; the table's D gene call, TRBD1, was not cross checked with the DNA. TRBV21-1 is a documented pseudogene. The CDR3 sequence is 18 residues long. CDR3 loop: CATMGRTGGFTSGNTIYF. CDR3 nucleotides: TGTGCCACGATGGGTCGGACAGGGGGTTTTACCTCTGGAAACACCATATATTTT.

In its sample, this clone ranks as medium-sized (0.01 to 0.1%). The rearrangement links TRBV20-1 to TRBJ2-5; no clear D gene. CDR1 and CDR2 (germline): DFQATT, SNEGSKA (reference sequence). This CDR3 is 11 amino acids long. The V end was cut by 6 bases, the J end by 3 bases, with 8 bases between. The CDR3 DNA reads as TGCAGTGCGGTGGGAAAAGAGACCCAGTACTTC. The encoded protein is CSAVGKETQYF.

This clone has more than one count but fewer than ten. The V gene is TRBV5-8, the J gene TRBJ2-2; possible D gene TRBD2, 6 bases. V shed 4 bases and J shed 1 base, with 11 bases lying between them. CDR3 size: 15 residues. The V gene's germline CDR1 is SGHTS and CDR2 YDEGEE. In DNA form, the CDR3 reads TGTGCCAGCAGCAACCGGGACTTGAACACCGGGGAGCTGTTTTTT. As protein: CASSNRDLNTGELFF.

This chain links TRBV5-6 with TRBJ1-2, with D maybe TRBD1 (5 bases). The CDR3 is 12 residues long. Between the trimmed V and J ends, which lost 7 bases and 4 bases, there was a span of 11 bases. Per the germline V gene, CDR1 is SGHDT and CDR2 is YYEEEE. CDR3 region: CASRGVGYGYTF. Here the CDR3 DNA reads TGTGCCAGCCGGGGGGTTGGCTATGGCTACACCTTC.

This chain links TRBV7-9 with TRBJ1-6; tentatively, D is TRBD1 (6 bases). CDR3 size: 13 residues. Trimming took 5 bases from V and 19 from J, leaving 21 bases between them. CDR1 SEHNR and CDR2 FQNEAQ come from the germline V gene (reference sequence). The DNA for the CDR3 is TGTGCCAGCAGCGGAGCCCTCGTCGGGGGCCATCACTTT. As protein: CASSGALVGGHHF. The full variable domain, rest sourced from reference TRBV7-9 and TRBJ1-6, is DTGVSQNPRHKITKRGQNVTFRCDPISEHNRLYWYRQTLGQGPEFLTYFQNEAQLEKSRLLSDRFSAERPKGSFSTLEIQRTEQGDSAMYLCASSGALVGGHHFGNGTRLTVT.